Listed here are 10 T cell receptor beta chains from one sample, sequenced in a study of blood T cell repertoires in COVID-19 (dated by TCRdb to about 2020). Libraries were made using the immunoSEQ multiplex PCR assay. TCRdb obtained this table from immuneACCESS and retained in-frame rearrangements with V and J assigned. These tables miss some clones; where compared with another copy, unresolved V genes account for less than half of the shortfall, and the remainder is unexplained. The sample includes 250,000 to 300,000 clones, with 65% to 90% observed a single time. The biggest ten clones account for more than 4.5% of the sample. The specimen sequenced was peripheral blood. The source of these receptors is a man aged 45-65 years with active or convalescent COVID-19.

This chain uses TRBV19 with TRBJ2-3, with 10 positions matching TRBD2. CDR3 length equals 15 residues. After removal of 3 bases from V and 4 bases from J, the junction contained 4 bases not matched to a gene. The germline gives CDR1 LNHDA, CDR2 SQIVND (reference sequence). This CDR3 is CASSIGAGGPDTQYF. CDR3 DNA: TGTGCCAGTAGTATCGGAGCGGGAGGGCCAGATACGCAGTATTTT.

The CDR3: CASSSIGTGNTEAFF. The CDR3 bases are TGTGCCAGCAGTTCGATAGGGACAGGGAACACTGAAGCTTTCTTT. The rearrangement links TRBV6-6 to TRBJ1-1; 8 bases map to TRBD1. The CDR3 runs to 15 residues. Trimming removed 4 bases from V and 1 base from J; junction bases left unmatched: 5. Germline-derived CDR1 and CDR2 are MNHNY and SVGAGI (reference sequence).

The chain links TRBV4-1 to TRBJ1-4, with no clear D. CDR3 length: 15 amino acids. Germline V gene sequence: CDR1 MGHRA, CDR2 YSYEKL. Trimming left V 6 bases short and J 0 bases short, with 11 bases between. The CDR3 DNA reads as TGCGCCAGCAGGATAGGAGAGGCAACTAATGAAAAACTGTTTTTT. Its translation is CASRIGEATNEKLFF.

This chain connects TRBV7-9 to TRBJ2-1, with D possibly matching TRBD1 (6 bases). Germline V lookup: CDR1 SEHNR, CDR2 FQNEAQ (reference sequence). The CDR3 covers 17 residues. The V end lost 4 bases, the J end lost 1 base, and 17 bases lay between the germline ends. The CDR3 DNA reads as TGTGCCAGCAGCTCCTCTCCCGGGACACCTTCCTACAATGAGCAGTTCTTC. As protein: CASSSSPGTPSYNEQFF. Variable domain in full (rest from reference TRBV7-9 and TRBJ2-1): DTGVSQNPRHKITKRGQNVTFRCDPISEHNRLYWYRQTLGQGPEFLTYFQNEAQLEKSRLLSDRFSAERPKGSFSTLEIQRTEQGDSAMYLCASSSSPGTPSYNEQFFGPGTRLTVL.

There are a few counts of this clone. Written as DNA, the CDR3 is TGTGCCAGCAGCTTATTAGGGTTGGGAGCCTACGAGCAGTACTTC. This gives the protein CASSLLGLGAYEQYF. The chain recombines TRBV7-9 with TRBJ2-7, with D possibly matching TRBD2 (5 bases). There are 15 residues in the CDR3. Germline V gives CDR1 SEHNR, CDR2 FQNEAQ (reference sequence). V shed 2 bases and J shed 2 bases, with 13 bases lying between them.

A few counts support this clone. The chain joins TRBV2 to TRBJ2-7; D perhaps matches TRBD2 (5 bases). The CDR3 loop spans 15 amino acids. V was pared by 3 bases and J by 2 bases, with 14 bases between. Germline-derived CDR1 and CDR2 are SNHLY and FYNNEI. CDR3 nucleotide sequence: TGTGCCAGCAGTGACCAAAGGACGGAGGCCTACGAGCAGTACTTC. Protein: CASSDQRTEAYEQYF.

The chain combines TRBV5-1 with TRBJ1-1; D call uncertain. V lost 2 bases to trimming and J lost 2 bases, with 13 bases between them. Germline V gene data show CDR1 as SGHRS and CDR2 as YFSETQ. This CDR3 has 15 residues. This CDR3 reads CASSLRSTTNTEAFF. The CDR3 DNA follows: TGCGCCAGCAGCTTACGTAGTACTACTAACACTGAAGCTTTCTTT.

This sequence joins TRBV5-1 and TRBJ2-2, with D hard to call. The CDR3 has 14 amino acids. Germline V gene sequence: CDR1 SGHRS, CDR2 YFSETQ. With 1 base removed from V and 1 base from J, the gap between germline ends came to 5 bases. CDR3 residues: CASSLRQNTGELFF. CDR3 DNA: TGCGCCAGCAGCTTGAGACAGAACACCGGGGAGCTGTTTTTT.

The chain has TRBV11-2 and TRBJ1-2, with D possibly being TRBD1 (5 bases). CDR1 and CDR2 from the germline V gene are SGHAT and FQNNGV. This CDR3 has 13 residues. V lost 3 bases and J 8 bases, leaving 13 bases between the germline ends. CDR3 sequence (DNA): TGTGCCAGCAGCTTGGTGGCGGGGACCGGCTACACCTTC. Its protein product is CASSLVAGTGYTF. The complete variable domain, with remaining parts taken from reference TRBV11-2 and TRBJ1-2, reads EAGVAQSPRYKIIEKRQSVAFWCNPISGHATLYWYQQILGQGPKLLIQFQNNGVVDDSQLPKDRFSAERLKGVDSTLKIQPAKLEDSAVYLCASSLVAGTGYTFGSGTRLTVV.

The gene calls are TRBV6-5 and TRBJ1-3; D is unclear. V was pared by 11 bases and J by 3 bases, with 14 bases between. CDR1 MNHEY and CDR2 SVGAGI come from the germline V gene. This CDR3 spans 13 amino acids. CDR3 region: CASRREGGNTIYF. CDR3 coding DNA: TGTGCCTCCAGGAGGGAAGGTGGAAACACCATATATTTT.